This T cell receptor beta chain was found in a study of CD8 T cells in Susac syndrome. Overall study context: Patients with Susac syndrome were, at the time of blood collection, therapy-naive, maintained on corticosteroids, or maintained on intravenous immunoglobulin alone.

Study observations and caveats: The study conceded that relatively few individuals underwent its TCR sequencing and HLA analysis.

Roughly 0.45 to 1 ug RNA was reverse transcribed with random hexamers. Amplification of TCR beta CDR3 by immunoSEQ multiplex PCR spanned 54 Vbeta and 13 Jbeta. TCRdb passed the immunoSEQ multiplex PCR reads through MiXCR, listing each CDR3 protein once. The table shows about 190,000 distinct CDR3 sequences, with around 93% occurring only once. V lost 7 bases and J 4 bases, leaving 5 bases between the germline ends. CDR1 is SQVTM, CDR2 ANQGSEA, per germline. The CDR3 has 10 residues. This clonotype showed up just once. Its antigen is as yet unknown. While CD8+ and CD4+ T cells were isolated negatively, TEMRA cells were enriched by FACS.

The chain has TRBV29-1 and TRBJ2-1; D unresolved. Material: CD8+ T cells from PBMCs. This receptor was identified in a human donor with Susac syndrome. CDR3 sequence (DNA): TGCAGCGGAGAGTACAATGAGCAGTTCTTC. It specifies CSGEYNEQFF.